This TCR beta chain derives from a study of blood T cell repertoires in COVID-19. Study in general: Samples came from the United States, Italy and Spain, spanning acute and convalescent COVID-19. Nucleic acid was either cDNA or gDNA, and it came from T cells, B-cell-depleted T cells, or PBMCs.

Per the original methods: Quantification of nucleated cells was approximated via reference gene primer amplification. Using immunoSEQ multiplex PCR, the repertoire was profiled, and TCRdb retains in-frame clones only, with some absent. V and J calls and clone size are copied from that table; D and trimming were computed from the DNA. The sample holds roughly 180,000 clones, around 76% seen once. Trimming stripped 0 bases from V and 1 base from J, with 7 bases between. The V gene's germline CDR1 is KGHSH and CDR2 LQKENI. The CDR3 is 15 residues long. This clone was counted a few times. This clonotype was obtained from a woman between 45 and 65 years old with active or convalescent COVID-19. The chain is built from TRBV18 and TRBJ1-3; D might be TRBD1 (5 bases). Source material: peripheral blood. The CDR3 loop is CASSPPYRSGNTIYF. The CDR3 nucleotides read TGTGCCAGCTCACCACCGTACAGGTCTGGAAACACCATATATTTT. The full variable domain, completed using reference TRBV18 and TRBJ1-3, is NAGVMQNPRHLVRRRGQEARLRCSPMKGHSHVYWYRQLPEEGLKFMVYLQKENIIDESGMPKERFSAEFPKEGPSILRIQQVVRGDSAAYFCASSPPYRSGNTIYFGEGSWLTVV.